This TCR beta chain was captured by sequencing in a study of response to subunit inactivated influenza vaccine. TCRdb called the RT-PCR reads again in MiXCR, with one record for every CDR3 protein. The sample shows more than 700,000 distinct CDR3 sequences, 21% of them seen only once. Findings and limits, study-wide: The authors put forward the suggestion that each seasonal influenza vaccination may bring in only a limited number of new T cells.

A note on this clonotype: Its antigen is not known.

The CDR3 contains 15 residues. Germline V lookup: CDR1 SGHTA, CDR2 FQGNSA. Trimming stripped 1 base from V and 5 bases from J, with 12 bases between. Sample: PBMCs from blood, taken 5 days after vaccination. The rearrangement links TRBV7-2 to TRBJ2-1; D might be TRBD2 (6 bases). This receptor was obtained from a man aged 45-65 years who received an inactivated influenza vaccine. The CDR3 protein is CASSLEAGRDNEQFF. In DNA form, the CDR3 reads TGTGCCAGCAGCTTAGAGGCGGGACGGGACAATGAGCAGTTCTTC.